This section outlines one TCR beta chain sequence together with its context. The authors' processing: Nucleated cell number was recorded as an estimate derived from reference gene primer amplification. Clones were sequenced by immunoSEQ multiplex PCR, and TCRdb holds only the in-frame ones, with some missing. V and J calls and clone size are as listed in that table; D and trimming were resolved from the DNA. The data hold about 170,000 clones, with 85% observed a single time. The germline V and J ends were trimmed by 4 bases and 4 bases, with 11 bases remaining between them. The germline V gene has CDR1 SNHLY and CDR2 FYNNEI. The CDR3 is made up of 13 amino acids. These data come from a study of blood T cell repertoires in COVID-19. Overall study: Acute and convalescent COVID-19 samples came from the United States, Italy and Spain.

The V gene is TRBV2, the J gene TRBJ2-7; D is possibly TRBD2 (6 bases). This clonotype was sampled from a human donor with acute or convalescent COVID-19. The donor label of this sample is uncertain. Sample: peripheral blood. The CDR3 protein is CASSGTLAYEQYF. CDR3 DNA: TGTGCCAGCAGTGGTACACTAGCTTACGAGCAGTACTTC.